This T cell receptor (beta chain) was sequenced in a study of cytomegalovirus exposure and HLA in healthy donors. PCR was performed using 60 Vbeta and 13 Jbeta primers. TCRdb keeps only in-frame clones here, not all; method: immunoSEQ multiplex PCR. The profile shows 100,000 to 150,000 clones, 60% to 85% of them singletons. The V gene's germline CDR1 is LNHDA and CDR2 SQIVND (reference sequence). The CDR3 has 16 residues. Trimming removed 5 bases from V and 0 bases from J, with 14 bases in between. The sequenced sample consisted of PBMCs. This TCR was recovered from a female donor in good health and CMV-seronegative. The gene calls are TRBV19 and TRBJ1-3; D is undetermined. The CDR3 here is CASSLQNPGSGNTIYF. In DNA form, the CDR3 reads TGTGCCAGTAGTCTGCAGAACCCAGGCTCTGGAAACACCATATATTTT.